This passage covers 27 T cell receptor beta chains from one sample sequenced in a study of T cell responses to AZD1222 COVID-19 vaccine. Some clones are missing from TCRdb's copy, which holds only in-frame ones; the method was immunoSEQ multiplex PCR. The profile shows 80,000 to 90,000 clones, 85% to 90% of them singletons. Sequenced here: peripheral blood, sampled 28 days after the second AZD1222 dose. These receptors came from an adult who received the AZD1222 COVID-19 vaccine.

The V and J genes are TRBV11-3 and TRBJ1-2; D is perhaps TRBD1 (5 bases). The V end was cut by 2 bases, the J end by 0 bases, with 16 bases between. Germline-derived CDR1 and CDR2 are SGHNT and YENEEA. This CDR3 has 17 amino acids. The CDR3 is CASSLSTQDGPNYGYTF. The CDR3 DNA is TGTGCCAGCAGCTTAAGCACACAGGACGGCCCTAACTATGGCTACACCTTC.

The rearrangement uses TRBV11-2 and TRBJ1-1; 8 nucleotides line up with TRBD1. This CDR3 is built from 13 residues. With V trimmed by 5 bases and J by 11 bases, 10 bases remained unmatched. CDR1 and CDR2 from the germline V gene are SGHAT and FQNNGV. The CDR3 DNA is TGTGCCAGCAGCCCCGGGACAGGAACTCGGGCTTTCTTT. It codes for CASSPGTGTRAFF.

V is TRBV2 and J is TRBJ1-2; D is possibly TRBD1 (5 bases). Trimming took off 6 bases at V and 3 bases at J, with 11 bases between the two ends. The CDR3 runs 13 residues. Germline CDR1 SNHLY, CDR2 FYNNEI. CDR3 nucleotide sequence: TGTGCCAGCAGCCGTGCGGGGGACTATGGCTACACCTTC. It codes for CASSRAGDYGYTF.

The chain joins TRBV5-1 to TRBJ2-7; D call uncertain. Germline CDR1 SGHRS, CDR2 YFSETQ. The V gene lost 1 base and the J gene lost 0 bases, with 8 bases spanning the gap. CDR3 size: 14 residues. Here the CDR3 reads CASSLSEPSYEQYF. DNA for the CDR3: TGCGCCAGCAGCTTGTCAGAGCCCTCCTACGAGCAGTACTTC.

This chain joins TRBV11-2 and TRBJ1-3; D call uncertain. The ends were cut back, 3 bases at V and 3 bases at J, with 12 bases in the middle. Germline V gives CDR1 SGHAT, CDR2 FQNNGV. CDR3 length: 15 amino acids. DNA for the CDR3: TGTGCCAGCAGCTTGGTTTCAGGCTTTGGAAACACCATATATTTT. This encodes CASSLVSGFGNTIYF.

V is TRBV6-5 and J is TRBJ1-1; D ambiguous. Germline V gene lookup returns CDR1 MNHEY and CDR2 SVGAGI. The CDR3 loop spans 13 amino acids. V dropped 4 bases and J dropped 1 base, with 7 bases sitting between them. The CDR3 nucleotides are TGTGCCAGCAGTTTCGACCGGAACACTGAAGCTTTCTTT. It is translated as CASSFDRNTEAFF.

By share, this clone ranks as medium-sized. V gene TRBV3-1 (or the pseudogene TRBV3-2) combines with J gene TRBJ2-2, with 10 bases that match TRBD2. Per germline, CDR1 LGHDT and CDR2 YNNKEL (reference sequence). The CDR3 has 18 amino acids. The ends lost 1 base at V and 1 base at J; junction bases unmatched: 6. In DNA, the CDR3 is TGTGCCAGCAGCCAAGTTTGGACTAGCGGCCAGAACACCGGGGAGCTGTTTTTT. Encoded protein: CASSQVWTSGQNTGELFF.

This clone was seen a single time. CDR3 in DNA: TGCGCCAGCAGCGCCGGGACTAGCGGGGGGGCACCACCACGAGGGACCCAGTACTTC. Translation gives CASSAGTSGGAPPRGTQYF. This chain uses TRBV5-1 with TRBJ2-5; 16 positions match TRBD2. This CDR3 is built from 19 residues. V was clipped by 4 bases and J by 7 bases; unmatched bases: 16. CDR1 and CDR2 from the germline V gene are SGHRS and YFSETQ.

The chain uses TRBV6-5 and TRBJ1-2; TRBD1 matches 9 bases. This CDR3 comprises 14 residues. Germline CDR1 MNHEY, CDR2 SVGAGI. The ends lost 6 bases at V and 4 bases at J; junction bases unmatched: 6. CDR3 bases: TGTGCCAGCAGATCAGGACAGGGGAGCTATGGCTACACCTTC. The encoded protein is CASRSGQGSYGYTF.

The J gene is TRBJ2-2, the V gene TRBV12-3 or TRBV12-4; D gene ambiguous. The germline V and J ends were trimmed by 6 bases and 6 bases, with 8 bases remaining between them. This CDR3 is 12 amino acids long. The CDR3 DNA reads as TGTGCCAGCAGCCGTGATCCCGGGGAGCTGTTTTTT. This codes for CASSRDPGELFF.

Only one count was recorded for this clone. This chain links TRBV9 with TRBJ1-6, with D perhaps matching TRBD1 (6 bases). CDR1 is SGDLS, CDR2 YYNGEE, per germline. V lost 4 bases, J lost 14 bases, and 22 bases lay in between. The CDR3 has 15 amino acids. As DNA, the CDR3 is TGTGCCAGCAGCCCAAGGGGGACCGGCGAGGGGACCCTCCACTTT. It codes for CASSPRGTGEGTLHF.

CDR3 DNA sequence: TGTGCCAGCAGCCAAGATCCTCTAATTCCCTACGAGCAGTACTTC. Protein sequence: CASSQDPLIPYEQYF. V usage is TRBV3-1 (or the pseudogene TRBV3-2) and J usage is TRBJ2-7; D unclear. V lost 0 bases and J 2 bases, leaving 11 bases between the germline ends. This CDR3 spans 15 amino acids. CDR1 and CDR2 (germline): LGHDT, YNNKEL (reference sequence).

CDR3 DNA: TGTGCCAGCAGCCCTGGGAAGGGAGGGAATTCACCCCTCCACTTT. It encodes CASSPGKGGNSPLHF. The V and J genes are TRBV9 and TRBJ1-6; D ambiguous. Germline CDR1 reads SGDLS; CDR2 reads YYNGEE. The CDR3 is made up of 15 amino acids. Deletions cut 4 bases from V and 7 bases from J, with 15 bases between.

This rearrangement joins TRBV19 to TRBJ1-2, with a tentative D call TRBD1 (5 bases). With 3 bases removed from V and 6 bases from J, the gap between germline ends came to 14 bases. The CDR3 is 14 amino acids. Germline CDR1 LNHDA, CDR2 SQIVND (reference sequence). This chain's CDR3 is CASSIRVGTDGYTF. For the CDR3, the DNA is TGTGCCAGTAGTATCAGGGTTGGAACGGATGGCTACACCTTC.

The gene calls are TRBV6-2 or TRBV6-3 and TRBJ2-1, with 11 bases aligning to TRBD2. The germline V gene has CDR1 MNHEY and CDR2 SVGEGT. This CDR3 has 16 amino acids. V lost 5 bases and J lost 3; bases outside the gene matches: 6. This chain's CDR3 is CASSTTSGGHYNEQFF. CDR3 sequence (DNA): TGTGCCAGCAGTACAACTAGCGGGGGCCACTACAATGAGCAGTTCTTC.

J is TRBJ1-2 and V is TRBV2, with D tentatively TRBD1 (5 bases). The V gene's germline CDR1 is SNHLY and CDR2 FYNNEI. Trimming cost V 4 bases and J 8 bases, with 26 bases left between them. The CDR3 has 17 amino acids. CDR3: CASSVQGIRLTIRGYTF. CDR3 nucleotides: TGTGCCAGCAGTGTCCAGGGCATACGCTTAACTATTAGGGGCTACACCTTC.

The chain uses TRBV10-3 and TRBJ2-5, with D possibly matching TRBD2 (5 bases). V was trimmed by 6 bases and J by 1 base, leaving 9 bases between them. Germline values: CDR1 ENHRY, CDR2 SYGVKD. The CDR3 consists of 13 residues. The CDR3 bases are TGTGCCATCAGACAAGCGGCCCAAGAGACCCAGTACTTC. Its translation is CAIRQAAQETQYF.

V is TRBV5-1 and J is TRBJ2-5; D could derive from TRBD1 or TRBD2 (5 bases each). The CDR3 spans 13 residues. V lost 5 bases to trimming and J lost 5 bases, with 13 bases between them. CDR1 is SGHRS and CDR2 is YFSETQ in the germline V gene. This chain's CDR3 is CASSRGRMETQYF. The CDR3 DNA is TGCGCCAGCAGTCGGGGCAGGATGGAGACCCAGTACTTC.

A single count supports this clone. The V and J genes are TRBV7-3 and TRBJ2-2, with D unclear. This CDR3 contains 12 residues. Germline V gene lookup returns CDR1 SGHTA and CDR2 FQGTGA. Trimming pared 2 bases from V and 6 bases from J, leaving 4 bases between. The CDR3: CASSLGPGELFF. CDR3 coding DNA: TGTGCCAGCAGCTTAGGTCCCGGGGAGCTGTTTTTT.

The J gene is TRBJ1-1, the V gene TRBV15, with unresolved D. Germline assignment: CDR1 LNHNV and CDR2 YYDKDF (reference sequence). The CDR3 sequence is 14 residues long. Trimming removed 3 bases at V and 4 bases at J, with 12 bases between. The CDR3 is CATSRDQTRTEAFF. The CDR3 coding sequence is TGTGCCACCAGCAGGGATCAAACGCGCACTGAAGCTTTCTTT.

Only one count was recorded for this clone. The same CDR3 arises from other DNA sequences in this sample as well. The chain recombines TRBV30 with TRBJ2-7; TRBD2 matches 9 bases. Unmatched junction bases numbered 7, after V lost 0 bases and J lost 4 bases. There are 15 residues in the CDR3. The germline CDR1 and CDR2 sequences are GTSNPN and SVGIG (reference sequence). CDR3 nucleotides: TGTGCCTGGAGTGTGCGGGGGGGTTATGGGTACGAGCAGTACTTC. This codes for CAWSVRGGYGYEQYF. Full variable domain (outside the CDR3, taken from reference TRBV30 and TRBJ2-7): SQTIHQWPATLVQPVGSPLSLECTVEGTSNPNLYWYRQAAGRGLQLLFYSVGIGQISSEVPQNLSASRPQDRQFILSSKKLLLSDSGFYLCAWSVRGGYGYEQYFGPGTRLTVT.

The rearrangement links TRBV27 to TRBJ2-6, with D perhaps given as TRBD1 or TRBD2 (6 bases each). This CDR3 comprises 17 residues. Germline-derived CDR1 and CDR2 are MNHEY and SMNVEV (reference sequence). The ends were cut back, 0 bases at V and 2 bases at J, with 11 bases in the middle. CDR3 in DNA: TGTGCCAGCAGTTTATCACCGGGGGCGGCTGGGGCCAACGTCCTGACTTTC. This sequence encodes CASSLSPGAAGANVLTF.

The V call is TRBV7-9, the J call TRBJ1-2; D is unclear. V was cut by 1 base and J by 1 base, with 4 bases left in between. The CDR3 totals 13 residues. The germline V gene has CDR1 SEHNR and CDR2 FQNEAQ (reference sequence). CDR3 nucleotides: TGTGCCAGCAGCTTAGACAGTAACTATGGCTACACCTTC. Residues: CASSLDSNYGYTF. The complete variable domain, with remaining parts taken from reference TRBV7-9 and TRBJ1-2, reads DTGVSQNPRHKITKRGQNVTFRCDPISEHNRLYWYRQTLGQGPEFLTYFQNEAQLEKSRLLSDRFSAERPKGSFSTLEIQRTEQGDSAMYLCASSLDSNYGYTFGSGTRLTVV.

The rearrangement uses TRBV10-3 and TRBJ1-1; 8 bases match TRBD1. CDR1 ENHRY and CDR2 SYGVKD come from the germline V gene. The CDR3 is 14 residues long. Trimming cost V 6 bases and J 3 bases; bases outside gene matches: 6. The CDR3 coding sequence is TGTGCCATCAGAACGACAGGGGAGGACACTGAAGCTTTCTTT. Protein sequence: CAIRTTGEDTEAFF.

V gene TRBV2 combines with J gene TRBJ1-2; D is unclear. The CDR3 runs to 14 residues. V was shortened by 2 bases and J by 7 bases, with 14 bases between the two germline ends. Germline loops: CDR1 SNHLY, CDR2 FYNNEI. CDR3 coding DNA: TGTGCCAGCAGTGAAAAGGCCCCTTTCGCTGGCTACACCTTC. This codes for CASSEKAPFAGYTF.

The CDR3 DNA is TGCGCCAGCAGCGCCAGGACAGGGGGTGCGGATACGCAGTATTTT. Its translation: CASSARTGGADTQYF. The chain joins TRBV5-1 to TRBJ2-3; TRBD1 aligns across 10 bases. The CDR3 extends over 15 amino acids. V lost 4 bases, J lost 6 bases, and 8 bases stayed unmatched. The germline gives CDR1 SGHRS, CDR2 YFSETQ.

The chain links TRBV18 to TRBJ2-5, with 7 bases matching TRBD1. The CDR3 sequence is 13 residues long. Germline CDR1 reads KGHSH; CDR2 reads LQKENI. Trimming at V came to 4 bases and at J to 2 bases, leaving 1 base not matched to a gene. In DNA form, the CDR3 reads TGTGCCAGCTCACGACAGGGTCAAGAGACCCAGTACTTC. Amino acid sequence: CASSRQGQETQYF.